A single TCR beta chain is shown here with its context. In the authors' workflow: From reference gene primer amplification, estimates of nucleated cell counts were derived. Assay used: immunoSEQ multiplex PCR; TCRdb lists only in-frame clones, some missing. V and J calls and clone size are as listed in that table; D and trimming were resolved from the DNA. The table lists approximately 140,000 clones, almost 85% of them singletons. The sample comes from a study of blood T cell repertoires in COVID-19. Study background: Acute and convalescent COVID-19 specimens originated in the United States, Italy and Spain. PBMCs, B-cell-depleted T cells, or T cells were the source of the cDNA or gDNA that made up the material.

The CDR3 length is 15 residues. Between the trimmed V and J ends, which lost 2 bases and 5 bases, there was a span of 12 bases. The germline V gene encodes CDR1 LGHDT and CDR2 YNNKEL (reference sequence). The chain joins TRBV3-1 (or the pseudogene TRBV3-2) to TRBJ2-2; a possible D gene is TRBD1 (6 bases). What was sequenced was peripheral blood. This clonotype originated in a human donor with acute or convalescent COVID-19. The donor label of this sample is uncertain. CDR3 bases: TGTGCCAGCAGCCAATTAGCAGGGGTTACCGGGGAGCTGTTTTTT. Its protein is CASSQLAGVTGELFF.